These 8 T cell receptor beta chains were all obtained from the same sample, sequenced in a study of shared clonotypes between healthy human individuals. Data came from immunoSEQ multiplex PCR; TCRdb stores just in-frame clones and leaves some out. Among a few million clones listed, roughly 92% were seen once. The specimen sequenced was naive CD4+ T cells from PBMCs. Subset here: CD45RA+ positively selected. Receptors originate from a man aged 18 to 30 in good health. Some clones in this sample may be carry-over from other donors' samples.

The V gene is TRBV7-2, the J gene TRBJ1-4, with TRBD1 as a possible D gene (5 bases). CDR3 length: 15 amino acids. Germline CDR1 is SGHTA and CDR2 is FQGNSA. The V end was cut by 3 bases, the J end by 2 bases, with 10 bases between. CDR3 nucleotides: TGTGCCAGCAGCTTCCCGGGACCCACTAATGAAAAACTGTTTTTT. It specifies CASSFPGPTNEKLFF.

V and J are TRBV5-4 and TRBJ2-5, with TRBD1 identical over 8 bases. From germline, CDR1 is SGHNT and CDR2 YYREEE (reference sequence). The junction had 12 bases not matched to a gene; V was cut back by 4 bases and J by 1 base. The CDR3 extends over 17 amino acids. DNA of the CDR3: TGTGCCAGCAGCCCCCCCCCTAGGACAGGGTCCCAAGAGACCCAGTACTTC. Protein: CASSPPPRTGSQETQYF.

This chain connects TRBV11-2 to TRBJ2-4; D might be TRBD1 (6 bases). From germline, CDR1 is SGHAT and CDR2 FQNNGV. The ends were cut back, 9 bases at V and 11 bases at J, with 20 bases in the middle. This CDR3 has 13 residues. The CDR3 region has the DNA TGTGCCAGTTCCGGTCGGACAGTTCGGGTTCAGTACTTC. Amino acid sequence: CASSGRTVRVQYF.

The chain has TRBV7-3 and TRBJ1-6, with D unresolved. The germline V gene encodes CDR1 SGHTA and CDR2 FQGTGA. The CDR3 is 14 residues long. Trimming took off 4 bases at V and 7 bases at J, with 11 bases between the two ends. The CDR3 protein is CASSSGRRNSPLHF. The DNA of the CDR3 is TGTGCCAGCAGCTCGGGGAGGAGAAATTCACCCCTCCACTTT.

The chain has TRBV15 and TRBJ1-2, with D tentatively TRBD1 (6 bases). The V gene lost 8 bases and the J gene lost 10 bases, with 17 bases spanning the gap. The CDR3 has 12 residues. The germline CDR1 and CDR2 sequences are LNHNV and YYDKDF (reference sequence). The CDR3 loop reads CATADSRSLYTF. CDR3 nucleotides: TGTGCCACCGCGGACAGCCGGTCCCTCTACACCTTC.

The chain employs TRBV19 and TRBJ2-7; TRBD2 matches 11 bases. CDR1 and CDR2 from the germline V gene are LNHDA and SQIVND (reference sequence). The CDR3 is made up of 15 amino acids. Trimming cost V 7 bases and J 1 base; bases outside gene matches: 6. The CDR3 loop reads CASTLSGRGSYEQYF. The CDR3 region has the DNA TGTGCCAGTACCCTTAGCGGGAGGGGTTCCTACGAGCAGTACTTC.

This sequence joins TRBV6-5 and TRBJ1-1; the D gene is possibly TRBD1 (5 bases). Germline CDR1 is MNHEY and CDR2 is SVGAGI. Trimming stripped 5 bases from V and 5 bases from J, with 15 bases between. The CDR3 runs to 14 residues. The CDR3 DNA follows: TGTGCCAGCAGTCGGCAGGGCCTAGGGACTGAAGCTTTCTTT. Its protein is CASSRQGLGTEAFF.

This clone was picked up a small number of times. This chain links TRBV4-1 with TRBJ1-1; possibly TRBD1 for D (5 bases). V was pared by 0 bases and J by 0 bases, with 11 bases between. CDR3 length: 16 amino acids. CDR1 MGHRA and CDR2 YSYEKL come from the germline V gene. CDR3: CASSQDSGRVNTEAFF. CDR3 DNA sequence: TGCGCCAGCAGCCAAGATTCAGGCAGGGTGAACACTGAAGCTTTCTTT.